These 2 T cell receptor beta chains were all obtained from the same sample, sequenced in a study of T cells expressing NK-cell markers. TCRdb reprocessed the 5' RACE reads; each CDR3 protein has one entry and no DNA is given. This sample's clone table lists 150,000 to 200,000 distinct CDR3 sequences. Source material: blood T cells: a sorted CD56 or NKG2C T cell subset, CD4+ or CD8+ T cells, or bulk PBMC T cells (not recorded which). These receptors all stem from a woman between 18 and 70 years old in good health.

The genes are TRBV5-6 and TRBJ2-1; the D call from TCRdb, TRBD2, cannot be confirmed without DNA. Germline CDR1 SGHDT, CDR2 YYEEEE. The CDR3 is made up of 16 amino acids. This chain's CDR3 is CASSFGPQGGDNEQFF.

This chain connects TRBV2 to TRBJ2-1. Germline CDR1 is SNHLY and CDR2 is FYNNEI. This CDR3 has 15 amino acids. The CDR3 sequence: CASSEGQTSYNEQFF. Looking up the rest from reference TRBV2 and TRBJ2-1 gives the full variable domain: EPEVTQTPSHQVTQMGQEVILRCVPISNHLYFYWYRQILGQKVEFLVSFYNNEISEKSEIFDDQFSVERPDGSNFTLKIRSTKLEDSAMYFCASSEGQTSYNEQFFGPGTRLTVL.